What follows is one TCR beta chain and its context. Original processing notes: Amplification from reference gene primers served as the basis for estimated nucleated cell counts. Produced via immunoSEQ multiplex PCR; TCRdb's table is partial and in-frame only. V, J and clone size were drawn from that table, and D and trimming were deduced from the DNA. The sample consists of about 26,000 clones, around 91% of them appearing once. These data come from a study of blood T cell repertoires in COVID-19. Study summary: Samples came from the United States, Italy and Spain, spanning acute and convalescent COVID-19. T cells, B-cell-depleted T cells, or PBMCs provided the cDNA or gDNA that served as material.

J lost 4 bases, V lost 5 bases, and 3 bases had no gene match. The germline V gene has CDR1 LNHDA and CDR2 SQIVND (reference sequence). CDR3 length: 14 residues. The chain joins TRBV19 to TRBJ1-5; 9 nucleotides agree with TRBD1. The sequence was obtained from a man between 65 and 85 years old with acute or convalescent COVID-19. Sequencing was performed on peripheral blood. The CDR3 bases are TGTGCCAGTAGTTCCGGGACAGGGAATCAGCCCCAGCATTTT. This codes for CASSSGTGNQPQHF.